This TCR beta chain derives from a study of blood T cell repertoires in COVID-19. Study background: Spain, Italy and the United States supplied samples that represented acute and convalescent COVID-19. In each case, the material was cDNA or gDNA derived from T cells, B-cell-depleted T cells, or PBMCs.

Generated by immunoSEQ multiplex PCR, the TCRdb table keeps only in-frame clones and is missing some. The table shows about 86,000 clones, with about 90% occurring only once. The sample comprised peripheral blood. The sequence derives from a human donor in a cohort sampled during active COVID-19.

CDR3 nucleotide sequence: TGTGCCACCAGTGGCTTCAGGAAGAGTACTAGCGGACAAGAGACCCAGTACTTC. Its protein product is CATSGFRKSTSGQETQYF. The chain carries TRBV24-1 and TRBJ2-5, with 8 positions matching TRBD2. CDR1 is KGHDR and CDR2 is SFDVKD in the germline V gene. With 5 bases clipped from V and 2 bases from J, the junction kept 15 bases outside the gene matches. The length of the CDR3 is 18 residues.